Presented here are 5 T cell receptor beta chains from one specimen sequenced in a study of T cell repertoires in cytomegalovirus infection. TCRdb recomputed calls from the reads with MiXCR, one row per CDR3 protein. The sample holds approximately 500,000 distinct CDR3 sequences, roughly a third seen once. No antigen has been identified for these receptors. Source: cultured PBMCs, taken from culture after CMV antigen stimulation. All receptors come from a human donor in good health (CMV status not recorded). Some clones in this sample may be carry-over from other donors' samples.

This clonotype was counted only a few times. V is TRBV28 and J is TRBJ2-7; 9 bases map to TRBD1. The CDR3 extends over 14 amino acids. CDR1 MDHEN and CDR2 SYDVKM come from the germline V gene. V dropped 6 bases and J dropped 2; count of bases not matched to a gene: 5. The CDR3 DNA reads TGTGCCAGCAGCCCGGGACAGGGAACCTACGAGCAGTACTTC. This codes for CASSPGQGTYEQYF.

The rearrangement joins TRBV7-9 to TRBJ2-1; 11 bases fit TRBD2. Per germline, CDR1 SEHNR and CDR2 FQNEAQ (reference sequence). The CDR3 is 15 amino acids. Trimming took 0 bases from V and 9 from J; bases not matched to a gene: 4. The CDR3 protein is CASSLALAGVTEQFF. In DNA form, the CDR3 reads TGTGCCAGCAGCTTAGCACTAGCGGGAGTCACTGAGCAGTTCTTC.

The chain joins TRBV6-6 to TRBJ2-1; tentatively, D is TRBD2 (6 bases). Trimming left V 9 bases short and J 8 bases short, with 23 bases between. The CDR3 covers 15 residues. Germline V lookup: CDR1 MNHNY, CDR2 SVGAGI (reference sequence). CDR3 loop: CASVPTSGERDEQFF. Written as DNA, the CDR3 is TGTGCCAGTGTCCCCACGTCGGGAGAACGGGATGAGCAGTTCTTC.

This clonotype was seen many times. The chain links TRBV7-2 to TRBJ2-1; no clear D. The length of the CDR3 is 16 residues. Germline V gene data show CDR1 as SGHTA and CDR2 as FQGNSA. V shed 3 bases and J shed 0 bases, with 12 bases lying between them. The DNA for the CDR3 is TGTGCCAGCAGCTTCCCCGGGCGGAGCTCCTACAATGAGCAGTTCTTC. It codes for CASSFPGRSSYNEQFF.

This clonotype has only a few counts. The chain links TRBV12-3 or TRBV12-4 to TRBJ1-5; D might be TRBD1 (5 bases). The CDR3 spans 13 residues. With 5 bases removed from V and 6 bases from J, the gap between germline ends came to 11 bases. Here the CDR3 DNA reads TGTGCCAGCAGTCCCGATCAGGGTCAGCCCCAGCATTTT. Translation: CASSPDQGQPQHF.